This is a list of T cell receptor beta chains from one sample in a study of T cell responses to AZD1222 COVID-19 vaccine. Sequencing was performed with immunoSEQ multiplex PCR; in TCRdb, only in-frame clones are kept and a portion is missing. The sample includes some 120,000 clones, 80% to 90% of them seen just once. Sequencing used peripheral blood, obtained on day 0 of MenACWY control vaccination. These TCRs come from an adult in good health. Each CDR3 is given with its conserved first and last residue. Each record gives: V gene, clone size, J gene, D gene, CDR3 protein, CDR3 DNA. A D gene is named only where the DNA matches it firmly. Only part of the rows carry a size: once, few, many, or a class if the clone is expanded.

>TRBV6-5|-|TRBJ1-3|-
CASSYDRHSGNTIYF
TGTGCCAGCAGTTACGACAGGCACTCTGGAAACACCATATATTTT
>TRBV7-3|-|TRBJ2-1|-
CASSHDGGYEQFF
TGTGCCAGCAGCCATGACGGGGGATATGAGCAGTTCTTC
>TRBV7-2|-|TRBJ2-7|TRBD2
CASSPSSGTSSYEQYF
TGTGCCAGCAGCCCGAGTAGCGGGACAAGCTCCTACGAGCAGTACTTC
>TRBV12-3/TRBV12-4|few|TRBJ2-7|-
CASSRPTYEQYF
TGTGCCAGCAGCAGGCCAACCTACGAGCAGTACTTC
>TRBV10-3|once|TRBJ1-1|-
CASHDRRMNTEAFF
TGTGCCTCCCACGACCGCCGCATGAACACTGAAGCTTTCTTT
>TRBV14|-|TRBJ1-1|-
CASSEKVNTEAFF
TGTGCCAGCAGCGAAAAGGTGAACACTGAAGCTTTCTTT
>TRBV6-4|-|TRBJ1-1|-
CASRPESWGTEAFF
TGTGCCAGTAGGCCAGAATCCTGGGGAACTGAAGCTTTCTTT
>TRBV19|-|TRBJ2-1|-
CASLSMVNNEQFF
TGTGCCAGCCTATCAATGGTCAACAATGAGCAGTTCTTC
>TRBV2|-|TRBJ1-1|TRBD1
CASGGQGYSEAFF
TGTGCCAGCGGGGGACAGGGTTATTCTGAAGCTTTCTTT
>TRBV11-2|once|TRBJ2-1|-
CASIHPRGSSSYNEQFF
TGTGCCAGCATCCACCCTAGGGGGTCTAGCTCCTACAATGAGCAGTTCTTC
>TRBV6-2/TRBV6-3|-|TRBJ2-7|TRBD2
CASSYEMLAVLSYEQYF
TGTGCCAGCAGTTACGAAATGCTAGCGGTCCTTTCCTACGAGCAGTACTTC
>TRBV28|-|TRBJ2-2|-
CASTDRGGELFF
TGTGCCAGCACCGATCGGGGCGGGGAGCTGTTTTTT
>TRBV19|-|TRBJ2-6|TRBD1
CASSRRGQGGASGANVLTF
TGTGCCAGTAGTCGACGCGGACAGGGGGGAGCCTCTGGGGCCAACGTCCTGACTTTC
>TRBV6-6|-|TRBJ1-4|-
CASRNRDGHEKLFF
TGTGCCAGCAGAAACCGGGACGGCCATGAAAAACTGTTTTTT
>TRBV3-1/TRBV3-2|few|TRBJ1-6|-
CASSQYGGVGNSPLHF
TGTGCCAGCAGCCAATACGGAGGGGTAGGGAATTCACCCCTCCACTTT
>TRBV27|-|TRBJ2-1|TRBD2
CASSLTSGFAYNEQFF
TGTGCCAGCAGCCTTACTAGCGGATTCGCCTACAATGAGCAGTTCTTC
>TRBV28|few|TRBJ1-1|-
CASSIPSGSNKAFF
TGTGCCAGCAGTATTCCGTCAGGGAGTAATAAAGCTTTCTTT
>TRBV4-2|-|TRBJ2-7|TRBD1
CASSQVTGASYEQYF
TGTGCCAGCAGCCAAGTTACAGGGGCCTCCTACGAGCAGTACTTC
>TRBV5-1|-|TRBJ2-2|-
CASSWFRVTGELFF
TGCGCCAGCAGCTGGTTCAGGGTCACCGGGGAGCTGTTTTTT
>TRBV4-1|-|TRBJ1-4|-
CASSQDGRGRGGEKLFF
TGCGCCAGCAGCCAAGATGGGAGGGGCAGGGGCGGTGAAAAACTGTTTTTT
>TRBV19|-|TRBJ2-4|-
CASSIVSGVAKNIQYF
TGTGCCAGTAGTATAGTTAGCGGAGTAGCCAAAAACATTCAGTACTTC
>TRBV7-9|-|TRBJ1-6|TRBD1
CASSTGDSPLHF
TGTGCCAGCAGCACAGGGGATTCACCCCTCCACTTT
>TRBV6-6|-|TRBJ2-7|TRBD2
CASSRGTSGTRSYEQYF
TGTGCCAGCAGTCGCGGGACTAGCGGGACAAGATCCTACGAGCAGTACTTC
>TRBV28|-|TRBJ1-2|-
CASRRTPGQGYGYTF
TGTGCCAGCAGACGCACCCCGGGGCAGGGATATGGCTACACCTTC
>TRBV30|-|TRBJ2-7|-
CAWSRAHEQYF
TGTGCCTGGAGTAGGGCCCACGAGCAGTACTTC
>TRBV12-3/TRBV12-4|-|TRBJ1-1|-
CASSLGENTEAFF
TGTGCCAGCAGTTTAGGGGAAAACACTGAAGCTTTCTTT
>TRBV9|-|TRBJ2-7|-
CASSLRDFSPYEQYF
TGTGCCAGCAGCTTGCGGGACTTCTCTCCCTACGAGCAGTACTTC
>TRBV7-3|-|TRBJ2-3|-
CASSLQGTDTQYF
TGTGCCAGCAGCTTACAGGGAACAGATACGCAGTATTTT
>TRBV28|-|TRBJ1-4|-
CASSLSPRGDPNEKLFF
TGTGCCAGCAGTTTAAGCCCCCGGGGCGATCCTAATGAAAAACTGTTTTTT
>TRBV3-1/TRBV3-2|-|TRBJ2-2|-
CASSQDAGARNTGELFF
TGTGCCAGCAGCCAAGATGCCGGAGCGAGGAACACCGGGGAGCTGTTTTTT
>TRBV6-5|-|TRBJ2-1|TRBD1
CASSYIGRGYNEQFF
TGTGCCAGCAGTTACATAGGCAGGGGGTACAATGAGCAGTTCTTC
>TRBV6-1|-|TRBJ2-1|TRBD2
CASSARPLAGDSEQFF
TGTGCCAGCAGTGCCCGCCCACTAGCGGGAGACAGTGAGCAGTTCTTC
>TRBV28|few|TRBJ2-7|-
CASSLLGGQWQYF
TGTGCCAGCAGTTTATTGGGAGGCCAGTGGCAGTACTTC
>TRBV2|-|TRBJ1-3|-
CASSEAQGLGNTIYF
TGTGCCAGCAGTGAAGCGCAGGGGCTTGGAAACACCATATATTTT
>TRBV7-6|-|TRBJ2-5|-
CASRRGGEETQYF
TGTGCCAGCAGGAGGGGGGGAGAAGAGACCCAGTACTTC
>TRBV28|-|TRBJ1-2|-
CASSLIERRGYTF
TGTGCCAGCAGTTTAATAGAGCGTAGGGGCTACACCTTC
>TRBV4-2|-|TRBJ2-2|TRBD2
CASSRRGRGLAGANGELFF
TGTGCCAGCAGCCGGAGGGGGAGAGGACTAGCGGGGGCCAATGGGGAGCTGTTTTTT
>TRBV6-5|-|TRBJ2-4|TRBD1
CASSLRGTRSIQYF
TGTGCCAGCAGTCTCAGGGGGACCCGGAGCATCCAGTACTTC
>TRBV7-2|-|TRBJ1-1|-
CASSLGSGAGNTEAFF
TGTGCCAGCAGCTTAGGGTCCGGGGCTGGGAACACTGAAGCTTTCTTT
>TRBV7-3|-|TRBJ2-5|-
CASSPAGALGETQYF
TGTGCCAGCAGCCCAGCAGGAGCCCTAGGAGAGACCCAGTACTTC
>TRBV5-1|-|TRBJ2-7|TRBD2
CASSSKTSGSDRQYF
TGCGCCAGCAGCTCAAAGACTAGCGGGAGTGACCGGCAGTACTTC
>TRBV12-5|-|TRBJ1-5|-
CASGLVRGGFNQPQHF
TGTGCTAGTGGTTTGGTACGGGGGGGGTTTAATCAGCCCCAGCATTTT
>TRBV24-1|-|TRBJ2-7|-
CATREQTLEQYF
TGTGCCACCAGGGAACAGACATTGGAGCAGTACTTC
>TRBV11-3|-|TRBJ2-3|TRBD2
CASSLGGLAGSRTDTQYF
TGTGCCAGCAGCTTAGGCGGACTAGCGGGAAGTAGGACAGATACGCAGTATTTT
>TRBV11-2|few|TRBJ2-7|-
CASSLGAREQYF
TGTGCCAGCAGCTTGGGGGCAAGGGAGCAGTACTTC
>TRBV12-2|-|TRBJ2-7|-
CASWQSYEQYF
TGTGCAAGTTGGCAGAGCTACGAGCAGTACTTC
>TRBV9|-|TRBJ2-6|-
CASSVETPLSSGANVLTF
TGTGCCAGCAGCGTAGAGACACCTCTATCCTCTGGGGCCAACGTCCTGACTTTC
>TRBV5-1|-|TRBJ1-1|-
CASSLGDSLRNTEAFF
TGCGCCAGCAGCTTAGGAGACAGTCTCAGGAACACTGAAGCTTTCTTT
>TRBV7-8|once|TRBJ1-1|-
CASSLAGQNTEAFF
TGTGCCAGCAGCTTGGCAGGGCAGAACACTGAAGCTTTCTTT
>TRBV7-9|-|TRBJ1-3|TRBD1
CASSLGTGSDPSGNTIYF
TGTGCCAGCAGCTTAGGGACAGGGTCCGACCCCTCTGGAAACACCATATATTTT
>TRBV24-1|-|TRBJ1-5|-
CATSDGGFNQPQHF
TGTGCCACCAGTGATGGGGGATTCAATCAGCCCCAGCATTTT
>TRBV4-1|-|TRBJ1-2|TRBD1
CASSPDRDYGYTF
TGCGCCAGCAGCCCAGACAGGGACTATGGCTACACCTTC
>TRBV5-1|once|TRBJ2-3|TRBD2
CASERTGGRADTQYF
TGCGCCAGCGAGAGAACGGGAGGGAGAGCAGATACGCAGTATTTT
>TRBV28|-|TRBJ1-5|TRBD1
CASSHYQGASKPQHF
TGTGCCAGCAGCCACTACCAGGGGGCGAGCAAGCCCCAGCATTTT
>TRBV27|-|TRBJ1-1|TRBD1
CASRYTGTGLTEAFF
TGTGCCAGCAGGTATACCGGGACAGGGCTCACTGAAGCTTTCTTT
>TRBV7-9|once|TRBJ2-3|TRBD2
CASSPVAGISTDTQYF
TGTGCCAGCAGCCCCGTAGCGGGAATCAGCACAGATACGCAGTATTTT
>TRBV3-1/TRBV3-2|-|TRBJ2-7|-
CASSQVYSSYEQYF
TGTGCCAGCAGCCAGGTATACAGCTCCTACGAGCAGTACTTC